Detailed here is one TCR beta chain. This clone appeared a few times. The specificity of this receptor is unknown. The record has no base qualities; no much larger clone is one base away. Whole blood was collected in K2EDTA tubes by collaborating institutions according to the institutions' own protocols. For TCRbeta analysis, collaborators shipped samples as frozen whole blood, isolated PBMCs, or DNA extracted from either of those sample types. The immunoSEQ Assay, a bias-controlled multiplex PCR, was used to amplify TCRbeta CDR3 regions from genomic DNA. On the authors' methods: The number of nucleated cells in each sample was estimated by amplification of reference gene primers within the assay. To quantify the absolute abundance of each unique TCRbeta CDR3 rearrangement, sequence reads were collapsed and filtered. For each sample, productive Simpson clonality was calculated as the square root of Simpson's diversity index over productive rearrangements. This is the immuneACCESS table as TCRdb keeps it, with only in-frame sequences that have V and J called. A part of the clones is gone; compared with another copy, unresolved V genes explain less than half, and the rest is unexplained. The DNA was the basis for D and trimming; V, J and clone size are from that table. The sample data list about 240,000 clones, and about 80% of these were observed just once. Of the sample, roughly 9.6% is held by the ten largest clones.

The entry originates in a study of blood T cell repertoires in COVID-19 (dated by TCRdb to about 2020). For the study in its entirety: Samples from collaborators originated in the United States, Italy and Spain and spanned both the acute and convalescent phases of COVID-19. The prospective study material was composed of cDNA or gDNA derived from T cells, B-cell-depleted T cells, or PBMCs. The repertoires were released in a freely available public database meant as a resource for research on the immune response to SARS-CoV-2. The dataset comprised deeply sampled blood TCRbeta repertoires from subjects exposed to, actively infected with, or recovered from COVID-19. Samples were obtained from the ongoing ImmuneRACE study (first 160 participants) and from about 1,300 subjects provided by 6 global collaborators. Sample metadata almost always included a de-identified subject ID, COVID-19 status, age in years and sex. HLA class I and class II types, where available, came from metadata supplied by the sample provider rather than from assay-based typing.

V loses 5 bases, J loses 8 bases, and the germline ends lie 15 bases apart. CDR1 and CDR2 are drawn from the germline V gene: SGHTA, FQGNSA. The CDR3 starts with the cysteine, ends with the phenylalanine, and has 13 residues. Just the 39-base CDR3 DNA is kept, in frame starting at base 1. What the research found in general, with its limitations: The amount of clinical and demographic metadata varied by source and participant and was provided uncurated.

The sequencing input was peripheral blood. Here the chain combines TRBV7-2 and TRBJ1-2; 5 matching bases give a weak D call of TRBD1. The source is a woman older than 75 with acute or convalescent COVID-19. This receptor has the CDR3 CASSQDKGLGYTF. The nucleotide sequence reads TGTGCCAGCAGCCAGGACAAAGGGTTGGGCTACACCTTC.